Sequencing of this TCR beta chain was carried out in a study of cytomegalovirus exposure and HLA in healthy donors. This clone was seen just once. Its cognate antigen is unknown. It was with 60 Vbeta and 13 Jbeta primers that the PCR ran. TCRdb's table, derived via immunoSEQ multiplex PCR, lists solely in-frame clones and lacks some. Of 150,000 to 200,000 clones in the sample, around four fifths were seen once. Study results and caveats: Previously analyzed data showed that most TCR beta V segments were productive at a frequency of about 90% or about 30%. Further analysis, carried out later, found HLA-associated TCR beta chains more clonally expanded than equally common other chains. Near-uniform donor sequencing depth was presumed by presence/absence analyses.

Per the germline V gene, CDR1 is MNHNY and CDR2 is SVGAGI (reference sequence). V was shortened by 2 bases and J by 2 bases, with 9 bases between the two germline ends. The length of the CDR3 is 14 residues. Sequenced sample: PBMCs. The source is a man aged 25 to 45 in good health and CMV-seronegative. This sequence joins TRBV6-6 and TRBJ1-2; perhaps TRBD1 as D (6 bases). The CDR3 bases are TGTGCCAGCAGTTACACAGGGAACAACTATGGCTACACCTTC. Amino acid sequence: CASSYTGNNYGYTF.